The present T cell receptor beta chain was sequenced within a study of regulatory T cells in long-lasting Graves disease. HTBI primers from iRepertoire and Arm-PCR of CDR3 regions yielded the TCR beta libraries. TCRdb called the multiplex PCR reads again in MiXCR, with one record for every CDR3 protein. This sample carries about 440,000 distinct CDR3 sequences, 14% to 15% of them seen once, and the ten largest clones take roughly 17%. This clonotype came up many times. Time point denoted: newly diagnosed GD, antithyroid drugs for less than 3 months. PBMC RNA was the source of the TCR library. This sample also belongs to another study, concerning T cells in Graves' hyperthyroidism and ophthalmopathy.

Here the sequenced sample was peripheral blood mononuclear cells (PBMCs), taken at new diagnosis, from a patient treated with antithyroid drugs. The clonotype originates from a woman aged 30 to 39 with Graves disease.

DNA of the CDR3: TGCAGTGCTCGCCGGGACAGAGGGACAGATACGCAGTATTTT. Translation gives CSARRDRGTDTQYF. V usage is TRBV20-1 and J usage is TRBJ2-3, with 7 bases fitting TRBD1. V was clipped by 5 bases and J by 3 bases; unmatched bases: 8. The CDR3 totals 14 residues. Germline assignment: CDR1 DFQATT and CDR2 SNEGSKA (reference sequence).